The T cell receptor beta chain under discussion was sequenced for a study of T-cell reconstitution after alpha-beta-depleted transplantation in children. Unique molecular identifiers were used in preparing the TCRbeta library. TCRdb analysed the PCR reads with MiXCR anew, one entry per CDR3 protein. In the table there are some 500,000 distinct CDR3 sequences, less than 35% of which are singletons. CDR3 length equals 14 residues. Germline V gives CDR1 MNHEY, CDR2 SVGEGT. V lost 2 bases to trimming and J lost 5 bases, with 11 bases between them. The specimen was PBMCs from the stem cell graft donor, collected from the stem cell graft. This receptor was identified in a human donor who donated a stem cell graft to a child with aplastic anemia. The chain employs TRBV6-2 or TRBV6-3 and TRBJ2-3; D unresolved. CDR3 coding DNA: TGTGCCAGCAGTTACGGTGGTGTCAGAGATACGCAGTATTTT. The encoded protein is CASSYGGVRDTQYF.